The entry that follows covers one T cell receptor beta chain sequence. Its antigen remains unidentified. The source of the sample is a study of CD8 T cells in ankylosing spondylitis. Regarding the study as a whole: Matched ankylosing spondylitis synovial fluid reportedly contained a significantly enriched population of disease-linked clones. A TCR beta motif of under 10 highly homologous variants seemed to mark ankylosing spondylitis blood. CD8+ disease-linked clones were present at relatively low frequencies in blood. Earlier reports found some motif variants in synovial fluid and blood in reactive arthritis.

V was clipped by 9 bases and J by 1 base, with 11 bases between them. CDR1 and CDR2 (germline): KGHDR, SFDVKD. The CDR3 is 13 residues long. In making TCR beta libraries, quantitative 5'-RACE with molecular barcodes was used. TCRdb reprocessed the 5' RACE reads via MiXCR and lists one record per CDR3 protein. The sample consists of about 440,000 distinct CDR3 sequences, about 15% of them appearing once. The V gene is TRBV24-1, the J gene TRBJ1-1; the D gene is possibly TRBD1 (6 bases). The TCR originated in a male donor with ankylosing spondylitis. The specimen sequenced was blood, either unsorted or a sorted T cell fraction (not recorded which). The CDR3 DNA follows: TGTGCCACCTCGGCGACAGGGAACACTGAAGCTTTCTTT. As protein: CATSATGNTEAFF.